Each of the 15 T cell receptor beta chains below was sequenced from the same sample in a study of T cell responses to AZD1222 COVID-19 vaccine. Measured with immunoSEQ multiplex PCR; TCRdb has only the in-frame clones, and not every one. The table records about 270,000 clones, approximately 94% of them present only once. The specimen was peripheral blood, collected 28 days after the second AZD1222 dose. The receptors were sampled from an adult who received the AZD1222 COVID-19 vaccine.

The chain couples TRBV2 to TRBJ2-7; D perhaps matches TRBD1 (6 bases). This CDR3 region has 12 residues. In germline, CDR1 is SNHLY, CDR2 FYNNEI. Trimming removed 6 bases from V and 2 bases from J, with 8 bases in between. The DNA of the CDR3 is TGTGCCAGCAGGGCAGGGGCCTACGAGCAGTACTTC. Its protein is CASRAGAYEQYF.

The genes are TRBV10-2 and TRBJ2-2; D may be TRBD1 (6 bases). V was cut by 3 bases and J by 15 bases, with 14 bases left in between. The CDR3 totals 12 residues. Germline V gene sequence: CDR1 WSHSY, CDR2 SAAADI. CDR3 in DNA: TGCGCCAGCAGTGATTGGGCAGGGGTGATGTTTTTT. Translated, it gives CASSDWAGVMFF.

V and J are TRBV2 and TRBJ1-2; no clear D gene. The germline gives CDR1 SNHLY, CDR2 FYNNEI. This CDR3 spans 11 amino acids. V lost 7 bases, J lost 5 bases, and 8 bases lay in between. The CDR3 reads CASIREYGYTF. The CDR3 coding sequence is TGTGCCAGCATAAGGGAATATGGCTACACCTTC.

The chain links TRBV7-9 to TRBJ1-1; D remains unclear. With 5 bases removed from V and 3 bases from J, the gap between germline ends came to 13 bases. The germline gives CDR1 SEHNR, CDR2 FQNEAQ (reference sequence). This CDR3 has 14 amino acids. The CDR3, as DNA: TGTGCCAGCAGCCCCTCAGGAAAATACACTGAAGCTTTCTTT. Translating it yields CASSPSGKYTEAFF. Complete variable domain (other parts from reference TRBV7-9 and TRBJ1-1): DTGVSQNPRHKITKRGQNVTFRCDPISEHNRLYWYRQTLGQGPEFLTYFQNEAQLEKSRLLSDRFSAERPKGSFSTLEIQRTEQGDSAMYLCASSPSGKYTEAFFGQGTRLTVV.

V is TRBV5-1 and J is TRBJ2-2; possibly TRBD1 for D (6 bases). CDR3 size: 14 residues. Trimming left V 1 base short and J 7 bases short, with 11 bases between. Germline V lookup: CDR1 SGHRS, CDR2 YFSETQ. The CDR3, as DNA: TGCGCCAGCAGCTTGACAGGGTCGGGCGGGGAGCTGTTTTTT. It encodes CASSLTGSGGELFF.

The chain has TRBV10-3 and TRBJ1-1; unclear D gene. V was shortened by 6 bases and J by 3 bases, with 5 bases between the two germline ends. There are 11 residues in the CDR3. Germline values: CDR1 ENHRY, CDR2 SYGVKD. The CDR3 DNA sequence: TGTGCCATCAGGAAGGACACTGAAGCTTTCTTT. Its protein is CAIRKDTEAFF.

The gene calls are TRBV5-1 and TRBJ1-4; D not resolved. CDR3 length: 14 residues. V lost 0 bases and J lost 5, with 8 bases in between. Germline V gene lookup returns CDR1 SGHRS and CDR2 YFSETQ. The CDR3 protein is CASSLEGVNEKLFF. Here the CDR3 DNA reads TGCGCCAGCAGCTTGGAGGGAGTGAATGAAAAACTGTTTTTT.

The V gene is TRBV28, the J gene TRBJ1-3; tentative D call: TRBD1 (5 bases). Trimming shortened V by 4 bases and J by 5 bases, and 21 bases separated the two germline ends. This CDR3 is built from 17 residues. Germline V gene lookup returns CDR1 MDHEN and CDR2 SYDVKM. The CDR3 protein is CASSSHVQAFRRNTIYF. The CDR3 DNA follows: TGTGCCAGCAGTTCCCACGTACAGGCGTTTAGACGAAACACCATATATTTT.

CDR3 sequence reads: CASSDSILITEAFF. The CDR3 nucleotides read TGTGCCAGCAGTGACTCTATTCTCATCACTGAAGCTTTCTTT. The chain links TRBV25-1 to TRBJ1-1; D ambiguous. V gave up 3 bases and J gave up 4 bases, with 12 bases separating them. Germline V gives CDR1 MGHDK, CDR2 SYGVNS. The CDR3 consists of 14 residues.

The chain couples TRBV12-3 or TRBV12-4 to TRBJ1-3, with D hard to call. Trimming removed 6 bases from V and 0 bases from J, with 3 bases in between. This CDR3 region has 12 residues. In DNA, the CDR3 is TGTGCCAGCAGGAGCTCTGGAAACACCATATATTTT. Translation gives CASRSSGNTIYF.

The gene calls are TRBV3-1 (or the pseudogene TRBV3-2) and TRBJ1-3; 7 bases map to TRBD1. V shed 6 bases and J 2 bases; nucleotides not matched to a gene: 4. The V gene's germline CDR1 is LGHDT and CDR2 YNNKEL (reference sequence). This CDR3 spans 14 amino acids. The CDR3 sequence is CASRPRGAGNTIYF. The CDR3 nucleotides are TGTGCCAGCAGGCCCAGGGGGGCTGGAAACACCATATATTTT.

CDR3: CASSTTPNTGELFF. The CDR3 DNA follows: TGCGCCAGCAGCACCACCCCGAACACCGGGGAGCTGTTTTTT. The rearrangement joins TRBV5-1 to TRBJ2-2; no reliable D call. V shed 4 bases and J shed 0 bases, with 7 bases lying between them. CDR1 is SGHRS and CDR2 is YFSETQ in the germline V gene. The CDR3 runs to 14 residues.

The chain combines TRBV16 with TRBJ1-1; D is perhaps TRBD1 (5 bases). CDR3 length: 14 amino acids. V was clipped by 0 bases and J by 1 base, with 6 bases between them. Germline lookup yields CDR1 KGHSY and CDR2 FQNENV. The CDR3 loop is CASSQSRENTEAFF. CDR3 in DNA: TGTGCCAGCAGCCAATCCAGGGAGAACACTGAAGCTTTCTTT.

The chain has TRBV4-1 and TRBJ1-3; a possible D gene is TRBD1 (6 bases). Deletions cut 0 bases from V and 1 base from J, with 10 bases between. The CDR3 runs to 16 residues. Germline V CDR1 and CDR2: MGHRA, YSYEKL. The CDR3 here is CASSQEKRGSGNTIYF. Here the CDR3 DNA reads TGCGCCAGCAGCCAAGAAAAGAGGGGGTCTGGAAACACCATATATTTT.

This chain uses TRBV7-9 with TRBJ1-2; possible D gene TRBD1, 5 bases. Trimming left V 5 bases short and J 8 bases short, with 15 bases between. Germline values: CDR1 SEHNR, CDR2 FQNEAQ (reference sequence). CDR3 length: 13 residues. Here the CDR3 reads CASSQDTPSGYTF. CDR3 in DNA: TGTGCCAGCAGCCAGGACACCCCTTCGGGCTACACCTTC.